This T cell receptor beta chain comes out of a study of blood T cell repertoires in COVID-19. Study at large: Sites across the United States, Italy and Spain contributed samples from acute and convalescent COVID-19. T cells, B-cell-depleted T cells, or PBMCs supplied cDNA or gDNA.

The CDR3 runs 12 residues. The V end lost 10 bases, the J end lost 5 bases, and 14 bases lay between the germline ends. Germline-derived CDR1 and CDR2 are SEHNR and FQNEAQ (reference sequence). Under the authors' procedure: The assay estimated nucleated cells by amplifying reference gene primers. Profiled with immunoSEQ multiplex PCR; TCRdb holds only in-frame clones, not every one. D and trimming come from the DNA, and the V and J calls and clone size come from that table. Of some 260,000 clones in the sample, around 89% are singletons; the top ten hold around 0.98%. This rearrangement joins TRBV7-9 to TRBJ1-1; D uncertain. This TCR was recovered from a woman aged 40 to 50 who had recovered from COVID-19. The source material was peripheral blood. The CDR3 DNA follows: TGTGCCACCCGGGGTCGGGGTACTGAAGCTTTCTTT. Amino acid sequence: CATRGRGTEAFF. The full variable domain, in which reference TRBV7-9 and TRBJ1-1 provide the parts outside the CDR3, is DTGVSQNPRHKITKRGQNVTFRCDPISEHNRLYWYRQTLGQGPEFLTYFQNEAQLEKSRLLSDRFSAERPKGSFSTLEIQRTEQGDSAMYLCATRGRGTEAFFGQGTRLTVV.